This record looks at one T cell receptor beta chain sequence and its context. This sample was taken from a study of blood T cell repertoires in COVID-19. Data came from immunoSEQ multiplex PCR; TCRdb stores just in-frame clones and leaves some out. Here the sample spans some 97,000 clones, 70% to 90% being singletons. Trimming removed 6 bases at V and 2 bases at J, with 5 bases between. Germline CDR1 and CDR2: MNHEY and SMNVEV (reference sequence). The CDR3 extends over 13 amino acids. This sequence was found in a man aged 50-60 years with active or convalescent COVID-19. Specimen: peripheral blood. The V and J genes are TRBV27 and TRBJ2-6; D is unresolved. The CDR3, as DNA: TGTGCCAGCAGGTATACTGGGGCCAACGTCCTGACTTTC. The encoded protein is CASRYTGANVLTF.